This record looks at one T cell receptor (beta chain) sequence and its context. Its antigen is not identified. V shed 6 bases and J shed 1 base, with 10 bases lying between them. The germline CDR1 and CDR2 sequences are MGHDK and SYGVNS. The CDR3 runs 14 residues. The table came from immunoSEQ multiplex PCR; TCRdb's copy has only in-frame clones and leaves some out. The sample shows 75,000 to 90,000 clones, approximately 81% of them seen only once. This sample stems from a study of T cell responses to AZD1222 COVID-19 vaccine. General observations from the study: White British donors predominated, females outnumbered males, and clonal diversity was possibly underestimated.

The clonotype was recovered from an adult in good health. Here the sequenced sample was peripheral blood, taken on day 0 of AZD1222 vaccination. The chain recombines TRBV25-1 with TRBJ1-5, with D possibly TRBD1 on 6 matching bases. The CDR3 DNA follows: TGTGCCAGCAGCCTGCAGGGGAGCAATCAGCCCCAGCATTTT. Amino acids: CASSLQGSNQPQHF.